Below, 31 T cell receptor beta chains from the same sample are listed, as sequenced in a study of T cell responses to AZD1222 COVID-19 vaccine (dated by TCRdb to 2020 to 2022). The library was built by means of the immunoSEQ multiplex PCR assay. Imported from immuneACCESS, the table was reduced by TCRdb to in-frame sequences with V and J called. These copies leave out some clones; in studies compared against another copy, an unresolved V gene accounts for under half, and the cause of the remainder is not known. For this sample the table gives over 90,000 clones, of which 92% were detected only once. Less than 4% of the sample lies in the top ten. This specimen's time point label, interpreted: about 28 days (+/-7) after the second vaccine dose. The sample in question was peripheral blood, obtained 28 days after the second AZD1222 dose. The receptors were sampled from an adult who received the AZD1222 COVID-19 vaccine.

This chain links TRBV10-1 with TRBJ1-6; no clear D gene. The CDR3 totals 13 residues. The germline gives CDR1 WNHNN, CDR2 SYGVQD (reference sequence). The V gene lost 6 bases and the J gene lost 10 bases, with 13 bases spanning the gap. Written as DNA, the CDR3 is TGCGCCAGCAGACACAAGGCGGAGTCACCCCTCCACTTT. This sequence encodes CASRHKAESPLHF.

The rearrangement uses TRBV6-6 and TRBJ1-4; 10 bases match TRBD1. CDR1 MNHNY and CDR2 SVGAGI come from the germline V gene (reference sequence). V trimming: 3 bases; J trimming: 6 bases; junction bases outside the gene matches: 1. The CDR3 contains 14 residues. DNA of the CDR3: TGTGCCAGCAGTTATGACAGGGGGCATGAAAAACTGTTTTTT. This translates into CASSYDRGHEKLFF.

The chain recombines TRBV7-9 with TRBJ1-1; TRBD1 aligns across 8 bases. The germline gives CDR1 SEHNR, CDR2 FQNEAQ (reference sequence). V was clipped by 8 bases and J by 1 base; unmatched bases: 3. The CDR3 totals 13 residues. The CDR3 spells CASVGTGNTEAFF. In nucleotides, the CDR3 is TGTGCCAGCGTGGGGACAGGGAACACTGAAGCTTTCTTT.

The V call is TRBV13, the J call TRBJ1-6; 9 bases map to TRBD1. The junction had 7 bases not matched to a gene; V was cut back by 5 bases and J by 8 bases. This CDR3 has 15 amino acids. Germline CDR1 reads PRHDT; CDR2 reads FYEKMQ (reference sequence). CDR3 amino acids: CASSAPGQGDSPLHF. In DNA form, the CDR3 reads TGTGCCAGCAGCGCCCCGGGACAGGGAGATTCACCCCTCCACTTT.

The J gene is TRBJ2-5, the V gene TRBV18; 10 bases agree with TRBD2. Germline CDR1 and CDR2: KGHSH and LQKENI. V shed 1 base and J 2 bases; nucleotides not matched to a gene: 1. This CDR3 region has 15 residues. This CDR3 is CASSPRTSGQETQYF. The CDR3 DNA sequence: TGTGCCAGCTCACCACGGACTAGCGGACAAGAGACCCAGTACTTC.

CDR3: CAISGQGRSTEAFF. For the CDR3, the DNA is TGTGCCATCAGTGGACAGGGGCGAAGCACTGAAGCTTTCTTT. This sequence joins TRBV10-3 and TRBJ1-1, with TRBD1 identical over 8 bases. From germline, CDR1 is ENHRY and CDR2 SYGVKD. The CDR3 has 14 amino acids. Losses at the gene ends were 4 bases for V and 4 bases for J; bases not matched to a gene: 5.

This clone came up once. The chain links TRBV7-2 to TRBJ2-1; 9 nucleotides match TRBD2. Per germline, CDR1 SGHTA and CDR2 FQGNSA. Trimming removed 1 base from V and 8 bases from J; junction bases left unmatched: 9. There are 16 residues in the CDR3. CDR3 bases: TGTGCCAGCAGCTTAGGAGGCGGGGGGGCAGTCGATGAGCAGTTCTTC. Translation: CASSLGGGGAVDEQFF.

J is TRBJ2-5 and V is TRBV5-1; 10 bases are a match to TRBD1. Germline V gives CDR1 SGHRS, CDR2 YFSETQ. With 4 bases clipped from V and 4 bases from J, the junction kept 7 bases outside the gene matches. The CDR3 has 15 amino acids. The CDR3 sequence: CASSGGQGTSETQYF. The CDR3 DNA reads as TGCGCCAGCAGCGGGGGACAGGGGACTTCAGAGACCCAGTACTTC.

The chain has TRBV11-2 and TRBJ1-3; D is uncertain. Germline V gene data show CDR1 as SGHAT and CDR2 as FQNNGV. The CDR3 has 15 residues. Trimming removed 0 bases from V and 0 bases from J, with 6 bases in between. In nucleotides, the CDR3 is TGTGCCAGCAGCTTAGATGCTAGCTCTGGAAACACCATATATTTT. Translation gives CASSLDASSGNTIYF.

The CDR3: CATSRDRTNTGELFF. DNA of the CDR3: TGTGCCACCAGCAGGGACAGGACGAACACCGGGGAGCTGTTTTTT. The chain links TRBV15 to TRBJ2-2, with 7 bases fitting TRBD1. The V segment lost 3 bases and the J segment 0 bases; nucleotides outside the gene matches: 1. This CDR3 has 15 residues. The germline CDR1 and CDR2 sequences are LNHNV and YYDKDF (reference sequence).

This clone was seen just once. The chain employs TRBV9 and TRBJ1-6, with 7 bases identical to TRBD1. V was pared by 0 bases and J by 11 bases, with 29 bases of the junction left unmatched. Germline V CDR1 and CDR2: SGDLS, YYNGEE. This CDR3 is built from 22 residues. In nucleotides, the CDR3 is TGTGCCAGCAGCGTAGACTCAGGGCAGGGGGAAGCAACACGGTTAAGACGGCCACCCCTCCACTTT. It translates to CASSVDSGQGEATRLRRPPLHF.

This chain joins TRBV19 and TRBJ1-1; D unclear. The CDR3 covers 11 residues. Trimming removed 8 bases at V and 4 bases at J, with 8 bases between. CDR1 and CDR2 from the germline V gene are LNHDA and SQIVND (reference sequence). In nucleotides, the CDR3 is TGTGCCAGTCCCGGTGGCACTGAAGCTTTCTTT. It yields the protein CASPGGTEAFF.

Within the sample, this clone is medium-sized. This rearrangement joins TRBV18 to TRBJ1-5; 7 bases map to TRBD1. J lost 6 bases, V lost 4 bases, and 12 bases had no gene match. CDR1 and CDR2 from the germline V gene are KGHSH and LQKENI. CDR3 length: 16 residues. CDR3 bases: TGTGCCAGCTCACAGGACAGGACCACGTCGGGTCAGCCCCAGCATTTT. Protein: CASSQDRTTSGQPQHF.

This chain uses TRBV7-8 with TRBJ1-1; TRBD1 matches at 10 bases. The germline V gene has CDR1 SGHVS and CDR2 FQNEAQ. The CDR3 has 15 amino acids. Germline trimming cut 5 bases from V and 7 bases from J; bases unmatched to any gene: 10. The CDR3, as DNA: TGTGCCAGCAGCCGTCCCGGGACAGGGGACGGTGAAGCTTTCTTT. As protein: CASSRPGTGDGEAFF.

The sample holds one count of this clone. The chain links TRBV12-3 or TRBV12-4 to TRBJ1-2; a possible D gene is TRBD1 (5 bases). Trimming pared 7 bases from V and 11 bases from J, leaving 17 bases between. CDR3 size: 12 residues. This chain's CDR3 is CASILGPGPYTF. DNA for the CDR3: TGTGCCAGCATCTTAGGGCCAGGGCCGTACACCTTC.

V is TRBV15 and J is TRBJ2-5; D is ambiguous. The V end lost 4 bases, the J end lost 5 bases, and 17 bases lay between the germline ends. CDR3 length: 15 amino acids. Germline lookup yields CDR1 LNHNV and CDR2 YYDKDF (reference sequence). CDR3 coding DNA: TGTGCCACCAGCATCGAACAAGCCGGATGGGAGACCCAGTACTTC. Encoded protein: CATSIEQAGWETQYF.

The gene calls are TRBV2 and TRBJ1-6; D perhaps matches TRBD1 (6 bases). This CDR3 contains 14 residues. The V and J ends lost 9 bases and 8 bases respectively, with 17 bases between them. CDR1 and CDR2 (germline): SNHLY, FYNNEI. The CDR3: CASGPGERYSPLHF. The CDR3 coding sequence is TGTGCCAGTGGTCCAGGGGAGCGCTATTCACCCCTCCACTTT.

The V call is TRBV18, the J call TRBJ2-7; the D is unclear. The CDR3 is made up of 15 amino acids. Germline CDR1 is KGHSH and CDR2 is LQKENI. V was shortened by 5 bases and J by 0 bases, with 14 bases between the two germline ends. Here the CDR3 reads CASSSLTGSSYEQYF. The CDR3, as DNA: TGTGCCAGCTCATCGCTGACGGGCAGCTCCTACGAGCAGTACTTC.

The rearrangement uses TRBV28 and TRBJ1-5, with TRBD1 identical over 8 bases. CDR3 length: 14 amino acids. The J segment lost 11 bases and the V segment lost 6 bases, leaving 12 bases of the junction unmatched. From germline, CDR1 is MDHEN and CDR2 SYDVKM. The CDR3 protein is CASSQTGARMAQHF. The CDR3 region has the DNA TGTGCCAGCAGCCAGACAGGGGCCCGTATGGCCCAGCATTTT.

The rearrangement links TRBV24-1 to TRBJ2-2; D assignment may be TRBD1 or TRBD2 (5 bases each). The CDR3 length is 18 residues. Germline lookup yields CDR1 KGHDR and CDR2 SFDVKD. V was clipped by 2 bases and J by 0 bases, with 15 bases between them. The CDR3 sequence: CATSDWFGTAANTGELFF. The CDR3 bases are TGTGCCACCAGTGATTGGTTCGGGACGGCTGCGAACACCGGGGAGCTGTTTTTT.

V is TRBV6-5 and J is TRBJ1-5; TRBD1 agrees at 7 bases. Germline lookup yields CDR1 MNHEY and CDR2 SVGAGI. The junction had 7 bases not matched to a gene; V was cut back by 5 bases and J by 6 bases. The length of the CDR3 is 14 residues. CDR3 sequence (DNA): TGTGCCAGCAGTCAATCAGGGGGAATTCAGCCCCAGCATTTT. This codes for CASSQSGGIQPQHF.

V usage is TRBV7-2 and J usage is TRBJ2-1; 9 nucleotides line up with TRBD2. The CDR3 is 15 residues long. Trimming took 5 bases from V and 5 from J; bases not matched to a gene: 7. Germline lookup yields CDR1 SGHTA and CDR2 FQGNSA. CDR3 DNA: TGTGCCAGCAGCCCGGTAGCGGGGGTAAACAATGAGCAGTTCTTC. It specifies CASSPVAGVNNEQFF.

CDR3 sequence: CASMGPGVYGYTF. CDR3 nucleotide sequence: TGTGCCAGCATGGGGCCAGGGGTCTATGGCTACACCTTC. The chain couples TRBV6-5 to TRBJ1-2, with D tentatively TRBD1 (6 bases). Germline V gives CDR1 MNHEY, CDR2 SVGAGI. The CDR3 spans 13 residues. Trimming took 7 bases from V and 4 from J, leaving 13 bases between them.

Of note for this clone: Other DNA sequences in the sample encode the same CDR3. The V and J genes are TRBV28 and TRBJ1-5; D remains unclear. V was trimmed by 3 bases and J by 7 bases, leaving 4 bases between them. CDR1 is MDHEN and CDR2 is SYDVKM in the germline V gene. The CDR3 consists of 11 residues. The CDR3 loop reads CASSLGQPQHF. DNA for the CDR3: TGTGCCAGCAGTTTGGGGCAGCCCCAGCATTTT.

DNA of the CDR3: TGTGCCAGCAGCTTGGTGAAACCGCAGGGTGGCTACACCTTC. It encodes CASSLVKPQGGYTF. The chain combines TRBV5-6 with TRBJ1-2, with D possibly matching TRBD1 (5 bases). The CDR3 covers 14 residues. The germline V and J ends were trimmed by 0 bases and 7 bases, with 13 bases remaining between them. Germline V CDR1 and CDR2: SGHDT, YYEEEE.

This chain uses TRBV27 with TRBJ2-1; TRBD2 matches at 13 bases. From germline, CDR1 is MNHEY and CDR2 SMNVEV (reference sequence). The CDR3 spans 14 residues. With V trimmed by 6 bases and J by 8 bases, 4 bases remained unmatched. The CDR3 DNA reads TGTGCCAGCAGGGGACTAGCGGGGCGTGATGAGCAGTTCTTC. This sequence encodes CASRGLAGRDEQFF.

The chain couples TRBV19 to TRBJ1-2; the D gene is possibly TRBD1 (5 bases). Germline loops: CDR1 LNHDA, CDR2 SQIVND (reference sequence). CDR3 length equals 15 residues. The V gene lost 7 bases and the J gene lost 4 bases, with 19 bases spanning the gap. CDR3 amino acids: CASKGKDTALYGYTF. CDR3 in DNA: TGTGCCAGTAAGGGGAAGGACACCGCCCTCTATGGCTACACCTTC. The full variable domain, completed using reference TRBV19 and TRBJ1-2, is DGGITQSPKYLFRKEGQNVTLSCEQNLNHDAMYWYRQDPGQGLRLIYYSQIVNDFQKGDIAEGYSVSREKKESFPLTVTSAQKNPTAFYLCASKGKDTALYGYTFGSGTRLTVV.

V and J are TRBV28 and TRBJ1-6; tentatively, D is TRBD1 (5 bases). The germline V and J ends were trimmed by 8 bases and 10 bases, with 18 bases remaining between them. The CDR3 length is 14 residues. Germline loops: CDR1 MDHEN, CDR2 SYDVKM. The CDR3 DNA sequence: TGTGCCAGCGGACGGGGGAAAGGGGAGTCACCCCTCCACTTT. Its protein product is CASGRGKGESPLHF.

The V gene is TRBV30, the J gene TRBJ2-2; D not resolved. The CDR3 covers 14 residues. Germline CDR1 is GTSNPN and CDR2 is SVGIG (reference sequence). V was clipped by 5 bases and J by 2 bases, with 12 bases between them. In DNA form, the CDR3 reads TGTGCCTGGGGTGGGTTAGGTAACACCGGGGAGCTGTTTTTT. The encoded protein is CAWGGLGNTGELFF.

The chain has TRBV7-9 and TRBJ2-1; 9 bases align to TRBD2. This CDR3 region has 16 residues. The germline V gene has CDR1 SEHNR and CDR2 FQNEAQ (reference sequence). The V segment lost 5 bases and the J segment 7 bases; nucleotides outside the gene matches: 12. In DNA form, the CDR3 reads TGTGCCAGCAGCGACGCGGGGGGGCCAAGTCGTAATGAGCAGTTCTTC. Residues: CASSDAGGPSRNEQFF.

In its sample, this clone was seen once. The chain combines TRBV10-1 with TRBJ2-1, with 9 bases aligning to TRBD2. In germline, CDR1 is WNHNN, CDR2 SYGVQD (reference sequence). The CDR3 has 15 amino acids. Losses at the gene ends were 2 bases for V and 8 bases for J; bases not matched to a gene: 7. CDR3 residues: CASSEGGGAVYEQFF. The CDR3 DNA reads TGCGCCAGCAGTGAGGGCGGGGGGGCGGTCTATGAGCAGTTCTTC.